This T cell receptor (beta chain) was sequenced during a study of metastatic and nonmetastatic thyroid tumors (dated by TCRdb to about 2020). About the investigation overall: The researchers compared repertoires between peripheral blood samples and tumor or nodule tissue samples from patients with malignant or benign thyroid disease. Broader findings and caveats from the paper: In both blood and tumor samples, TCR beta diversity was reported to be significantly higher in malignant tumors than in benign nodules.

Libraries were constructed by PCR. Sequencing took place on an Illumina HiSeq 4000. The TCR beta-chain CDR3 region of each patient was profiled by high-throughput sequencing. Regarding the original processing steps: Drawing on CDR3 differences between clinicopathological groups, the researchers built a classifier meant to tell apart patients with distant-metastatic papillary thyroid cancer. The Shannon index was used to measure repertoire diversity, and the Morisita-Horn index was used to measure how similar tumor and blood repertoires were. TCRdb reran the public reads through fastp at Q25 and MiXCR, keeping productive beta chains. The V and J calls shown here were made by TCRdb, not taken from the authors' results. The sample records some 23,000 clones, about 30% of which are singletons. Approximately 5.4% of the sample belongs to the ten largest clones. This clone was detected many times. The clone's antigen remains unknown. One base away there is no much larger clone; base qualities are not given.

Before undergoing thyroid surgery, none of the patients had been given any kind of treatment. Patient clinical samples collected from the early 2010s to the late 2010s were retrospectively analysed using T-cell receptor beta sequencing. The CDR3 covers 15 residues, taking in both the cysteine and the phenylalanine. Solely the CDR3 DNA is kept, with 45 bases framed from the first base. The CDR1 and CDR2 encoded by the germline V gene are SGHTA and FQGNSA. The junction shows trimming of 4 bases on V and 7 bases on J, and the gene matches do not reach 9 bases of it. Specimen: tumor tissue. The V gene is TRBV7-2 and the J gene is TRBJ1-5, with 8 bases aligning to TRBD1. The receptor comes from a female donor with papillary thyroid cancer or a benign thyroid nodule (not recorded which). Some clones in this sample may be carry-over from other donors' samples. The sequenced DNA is TGTGCCAGCAGCTCCCTAGGACAGGGCAGCCAGCCCCAGCATTTT. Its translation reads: CASSSLGQGSQPQHF.